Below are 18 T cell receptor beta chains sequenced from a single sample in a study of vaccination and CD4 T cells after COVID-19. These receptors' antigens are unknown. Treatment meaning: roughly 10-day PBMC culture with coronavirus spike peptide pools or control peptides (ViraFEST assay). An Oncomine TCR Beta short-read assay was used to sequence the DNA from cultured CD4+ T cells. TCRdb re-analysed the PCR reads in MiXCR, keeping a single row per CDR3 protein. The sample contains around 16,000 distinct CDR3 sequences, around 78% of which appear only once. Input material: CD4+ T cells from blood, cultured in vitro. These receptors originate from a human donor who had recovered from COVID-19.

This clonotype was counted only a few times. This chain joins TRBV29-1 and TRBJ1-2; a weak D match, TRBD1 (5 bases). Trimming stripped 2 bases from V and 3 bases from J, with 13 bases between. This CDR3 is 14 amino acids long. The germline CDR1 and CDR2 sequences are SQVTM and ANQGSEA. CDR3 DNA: TGCAGCGTTGAACGAGTTGGGGGGTACTATGGCTACACCTTC. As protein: CSVERVGGYYGYTF.

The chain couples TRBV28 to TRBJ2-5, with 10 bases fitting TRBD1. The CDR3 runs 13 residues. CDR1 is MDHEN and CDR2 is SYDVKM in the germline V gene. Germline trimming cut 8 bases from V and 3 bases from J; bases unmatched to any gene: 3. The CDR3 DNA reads TGTGCCAGCTGGGACAGGGGCAAAGAGACCCAGTACTTC. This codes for CASWDRGKETQYF.

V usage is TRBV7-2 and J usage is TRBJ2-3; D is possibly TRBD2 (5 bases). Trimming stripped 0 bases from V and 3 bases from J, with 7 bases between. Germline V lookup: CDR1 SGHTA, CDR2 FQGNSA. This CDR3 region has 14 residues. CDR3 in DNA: TGTGCCAGCAGCTTAGCGCAGCGGACAGATACGCAGTATTTT. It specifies CASSLAQRTDTQYF.

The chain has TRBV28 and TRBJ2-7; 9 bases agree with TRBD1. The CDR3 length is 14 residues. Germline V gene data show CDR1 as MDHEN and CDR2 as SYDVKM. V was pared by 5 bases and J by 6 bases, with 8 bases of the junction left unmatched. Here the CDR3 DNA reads TGTGCCAGCAGTCCTGGGGACAGGGCCGTCGAGCAGTACTTC. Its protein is CASSPGDRAVEQYF.

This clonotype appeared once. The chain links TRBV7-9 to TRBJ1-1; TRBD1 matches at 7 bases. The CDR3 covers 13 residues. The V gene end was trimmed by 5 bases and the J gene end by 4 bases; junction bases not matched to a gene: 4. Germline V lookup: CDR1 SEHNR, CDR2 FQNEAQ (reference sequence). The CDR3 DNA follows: TGTGCCAGCAGCGCCCCAGGGGGCACTGAAGCTTTCTTT. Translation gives CASSAPGGTEAFF.

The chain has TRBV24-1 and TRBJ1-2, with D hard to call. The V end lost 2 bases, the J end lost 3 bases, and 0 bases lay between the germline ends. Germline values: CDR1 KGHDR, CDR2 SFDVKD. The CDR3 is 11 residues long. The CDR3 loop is CATSDYYGYTF. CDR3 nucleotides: TGTGCCACCAGTGATTACTATGGCTACACCTTC.

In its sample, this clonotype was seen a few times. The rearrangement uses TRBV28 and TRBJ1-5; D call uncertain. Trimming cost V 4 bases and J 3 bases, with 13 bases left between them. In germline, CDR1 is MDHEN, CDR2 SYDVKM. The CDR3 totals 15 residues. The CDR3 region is CASSSRLPLNQPQHF. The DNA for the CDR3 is TGTGCCAGCAGTTCCCGCCTTCCCCTCAATCAGCCCCAGCATTTT.

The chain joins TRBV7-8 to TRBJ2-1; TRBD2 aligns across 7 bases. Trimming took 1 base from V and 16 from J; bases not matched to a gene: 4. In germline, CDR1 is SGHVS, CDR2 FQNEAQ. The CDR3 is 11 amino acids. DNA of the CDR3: TGTGCCAGCAGCTTAGTGGGGAGGGCCTTCTTC. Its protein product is CASSLVGRAFF.

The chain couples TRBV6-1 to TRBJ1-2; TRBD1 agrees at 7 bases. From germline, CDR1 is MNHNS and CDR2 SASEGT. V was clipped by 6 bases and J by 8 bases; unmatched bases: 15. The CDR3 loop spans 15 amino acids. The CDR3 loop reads CASSLYRGGAGGYTF. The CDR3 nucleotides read TGTGCCAGCAGCCTTTACAGGGGTGGCGCGGGGGGCTACACCTTC.

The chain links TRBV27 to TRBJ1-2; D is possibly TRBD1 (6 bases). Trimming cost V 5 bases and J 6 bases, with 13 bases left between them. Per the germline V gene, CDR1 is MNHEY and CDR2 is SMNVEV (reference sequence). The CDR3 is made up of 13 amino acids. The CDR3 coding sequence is TGTGCCAGCAGTCTCGCCGGGACAAATGGCTACACCTTC. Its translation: CASSLAGTNGYTF.

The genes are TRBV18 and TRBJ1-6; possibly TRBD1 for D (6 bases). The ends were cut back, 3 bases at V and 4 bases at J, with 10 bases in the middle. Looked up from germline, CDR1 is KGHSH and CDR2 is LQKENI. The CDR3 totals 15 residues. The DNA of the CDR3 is TGTGCCAGCTCACCCTGGACAGAATATAATTCACCCCTCCACTTT. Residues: CASSPWTEYNSPLHF. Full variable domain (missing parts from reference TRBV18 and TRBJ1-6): NAGVMQNPRHLVRRRGQEARLRCSPMKGHSHVYWYRQLPEEGLKFMVYLQKENIIDESGMPKERFSAEFPKEGPSILRIQQVVRGDSAAYFCASSPWTEYNSPLHFGNGTRLTVT.

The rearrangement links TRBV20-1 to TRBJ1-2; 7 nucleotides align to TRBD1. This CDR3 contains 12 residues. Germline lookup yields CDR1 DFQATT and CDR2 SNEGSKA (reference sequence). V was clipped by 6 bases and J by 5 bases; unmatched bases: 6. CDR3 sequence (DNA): TGCAGTGCAACTGGGACAGCTTATGGCTACACCTTC. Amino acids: CSATGTAYGYTF.

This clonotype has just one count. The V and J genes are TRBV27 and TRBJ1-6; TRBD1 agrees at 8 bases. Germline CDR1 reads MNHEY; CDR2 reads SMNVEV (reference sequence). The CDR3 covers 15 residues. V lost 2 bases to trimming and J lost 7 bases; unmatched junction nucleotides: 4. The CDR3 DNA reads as TGTGCCAGCAGTTTAGAGCGACAGGGGAATTCACCCCTCCACTTT. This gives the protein CASSLERQGNSPLHF.

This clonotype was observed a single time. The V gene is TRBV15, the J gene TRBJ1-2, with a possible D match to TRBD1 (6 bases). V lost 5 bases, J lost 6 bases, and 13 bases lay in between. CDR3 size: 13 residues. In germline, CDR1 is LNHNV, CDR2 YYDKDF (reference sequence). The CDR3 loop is CATSGGQRDGYTF. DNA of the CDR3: TGTGCCACCAGCGGAGGACAGCGGGATGGCTACACCTTC. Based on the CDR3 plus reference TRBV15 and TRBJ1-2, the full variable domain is DAMVIQNPRYQVTQFGKPVTLSCSQTLNHNVMYWYQQKSSQAPKLLFHYYDKDFNNEADTPDNFQSRRPNTSFCFLDIRSPGLGDTAMYLCATSGGQRDGYTFGSGTRLTVV.

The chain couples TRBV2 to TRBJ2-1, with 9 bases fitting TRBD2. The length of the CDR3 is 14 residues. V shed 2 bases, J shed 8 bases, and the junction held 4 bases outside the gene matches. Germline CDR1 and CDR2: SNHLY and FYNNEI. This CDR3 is CASSERREGDEQFF. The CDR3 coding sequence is TGTGCCAGCAGTGAAAGGCGGGAGGGCGATGAGCAGTTCTTC.

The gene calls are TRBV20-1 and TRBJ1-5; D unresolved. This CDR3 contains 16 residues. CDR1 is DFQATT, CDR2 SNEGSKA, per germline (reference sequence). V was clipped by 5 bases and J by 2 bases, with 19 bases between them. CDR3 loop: CSAQRAVEGGNQPQHF. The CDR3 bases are TGCAGTGCTCAGAGGGCGGTGGAGGGAGGCAATCAGCCCCAGCATTTT.

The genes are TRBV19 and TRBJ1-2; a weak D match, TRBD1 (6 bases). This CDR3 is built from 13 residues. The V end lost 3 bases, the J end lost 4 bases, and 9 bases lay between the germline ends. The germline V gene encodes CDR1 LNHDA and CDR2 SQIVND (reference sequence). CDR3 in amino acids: CASSITGTYGYTF. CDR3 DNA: TGTGCCAGTAGTATCACAGGGACCTATGGCTACACCTTC.

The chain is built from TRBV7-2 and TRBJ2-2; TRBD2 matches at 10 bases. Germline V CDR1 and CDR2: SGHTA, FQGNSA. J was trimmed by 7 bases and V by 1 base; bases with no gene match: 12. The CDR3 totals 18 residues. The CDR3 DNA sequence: TGTGCCAGCAGCTTAGTGTTGGCTAGCGGGAGCATGGACGGGGAGCTGTTTTTT. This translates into CASSLVLASGSMDGELFF.